These T cell receptor beta chains were read from a single sample in a study of Graves' ophthalmopathy and Graves' hyperthyroidism. One entry per CDR3 protein, called by TCRdb with MiXCR from the multiplex PCR reads. The repertoire consists of some 520,000 distinct CDR3 sequences, with 13% to 15% occurring once and the leading ten covering 9.8%. Sequencing was carried out using blood. All receptors come from a woman between 25 and 40 years old with Graves' ophthalmopathy. Each CDR3 is given with its conserved first and last residue. A D gene is named only where the DNA matches it firmly. Expanded clones get a size class; other rows say once, few or many, or leave the size out.

size	D	J	V	CDR3	DNA
many	-	TRBJ1-3	TRBV9	CASSGGGGNTIYF	TGTGCCAGCAGCGGGGGTGGTGGAAACACCATATATTTT
many	TRBD1	TRBJ2-2	TRBV6-1	CASSEELGTGGSNTGELFF	TGTGCCAGCAGTGAGGAGCTTGGGACAGGGGGCTCCAACACCGGGGAGCTGTTTTTT
many	TRBD1	TRBJ1-2	TRBV9	CASSVRTDRGEDGYTF	TGTGCCAGCAGCGTTCGGACTGACAGGGGAGAGGATGGCTACACCTTC
many	TRBD2	TRBJ2-3	TRBV7-8	CATQRGGVTDTQYF	TGTGCCACTCAGCGGGGGGGAGTCACAGATACGCAGTATTTT
many	-	TRBJ1-5	TRBV6-1	CASSEYNQPQHF	TGTGCCAGCAGTGAATACAATCAGCCCCAGCATTTT
many	TRBD2	TRBJ2-5	TRBV5-1	CASSSPTSGQETQYF	TGCGCCAGCAGCTCCCCGACTAGCGGCCAAGAGACCCAGTACTTC
many	-	TRBJ1-5	TRBV30	CAWSVPDRGRRANQPQHF	TGTGCCTGGAGTGTACCGGATCGGGGGAGAAGGGCCAATCAGCCCCAGCATTTT
-	-	TRBJ2-7	TRBV5-1	CASSFRGRRGGDEQYF	TGCGCCAGCAGCTTCCGGGGGAGGAGGGGAGGCGACGAGCAGTACTTC
many	-	TRBJ1-3	TRBV12-3/TRBV12-4	CASSLTGFGSTIYF	TGTGCCAGCAGTCTTACAGGGTTTGGAAGCACCATATATTTT
many	-	TRBJ1-2	TRBV6-1	CASSQYSGRGYTF	TGTGCCAGCAGCCAGTATTCGGGGAGAGGCTACACCTTC
-	-	TRBJ2-7	TRBV4-1	CASSQELGRGRLVGEQYF	TGCGCCAGCAGCCAAGAGTTAGGTCGGGGCCGCCTGGTAGGCGAGCAGTACTTC
many	TRBD2	TRBJ2-2	TRBV12-3/TRBV12-4	CASSAPGGYTGELFF	TGTGCCAGCAGCGCCCCGGGGGGGTACACCGGGGAGCTGTTTTTT
many	-	TRBJ1-1	TRBV14	CASSQDRYEAFF	TGTGCCAGCAGCCAAGACAGGTACGAAGCTTTCTTT
few	-	TRBJ2-5	TRBV6-1	CASSEAGLALGVYF	TGTGCCAGCAGTGAAGCGGGGCTAGCACTCGGAGTGTACTTC
many	TRBD1	TRBJ2-7	TRBV20-1	CSARADGTGDYEQYF	TGCAGTGCTAGAGCCGACGGGACAGGGGACTACGAGCAGTACTTC
many	TRBD1	TRBJ2-7	TRBV12-3/TRBV12-4	CASSFYSGLGQGTYEQYF	TGTGCCAGCAGTTTTTATTCCGGTTTGGGACAGGGGACCTACGAGCAGTACTTC
many	TRBD2	TRBJ2-7	TRBV11-1	CASRFIPPGGPSSYEQYF	TGTGCCAGCAGGTTTATCCCCCCGGGAGGACCTAGCTCCTACGAGCAGTACTTC
many	-	TRBJ1-2	TRBV12-3/TRBV12-4	CASSLRALYGYTF	TGTGCCAGCAGTTTACGGGCCCTTTATGGCTACACCTTC
many	TRBD1	TRBJ1-6	TRBV20-1	CSARDRDRGLSYNSPLHF	TGCAGTGCTAGAGACAGGGACAGGGGTCTAAGTTATAATTCACCCCTCCACTTT
few	TRBD1	TRBJ2-2	TRBV10-3	CATRGTGENTGELFF	TGTGCCACCAGGGGGACAGGGGAAAACACCGGGGAGCTGTTTTTT
many	-	TRBJ1-2	TRBV7-2	CASSSYRVPVYGYTF	TGTGCCAGCAGCTCCTACAGGGTTCCCGTGTATGGCTACACCTTC
many	TRBD2	TRBJ2-5	TRBV12-3/TRBV12-4	CASTMTSGGAETQYF	TGTGCCAGCACCATGACTAGCGGGGGGGCTGAGACCCAGTACTTC
many	TRBD2	TRBJ2-5	TRBV20-1	CSARDLAGGQETQYF	TGCAGTGCTAGAGATCTGGCGGGAGGCCAAGAGACCCAGTACTTC
many	TRBD1	TRBJ1-5	TRBV28	CASSRQGRYQPQHF	TGTGCCAGCAGCAGACAGGGTCGGTATCAGCCCCAGCATTTT
-	-	TRBJ2-5	TRBV6-2/TRBV6-3	CATSDSETQYF	TGTGCCACCAGCGACTCCGAGACCCAGTACTTC
-	-	TRBJ1-1	TRBV27	CASSLGDGLNTEAFF	TGTGCCAGCAGCCTTGGGGACGGCCTGAACACTGAAGCTTTCTTT
-	-	TRBJ1-1	TRBV25-1	CASSERGLTHFFMNTEAFF	TGTGCCAGCAGCGAAAGGGGACTTACCCATTTTTTCATGAACACTGAAGCTTTCTTT
many	-	TRBJ2-5	TRBV6-1	CASSEGLGEGKETQYF	TGTGCCAGCAGTGAAGGTTTGGGAGAGGGCAAGGAGACCCAGTACTTC
many	-	TRBJ1-5	TRBV12-3/TRBV12-4	CASSLAAGLGSNQPQHF	TGTGCCAGCAGTTTGGCGGCAGGGTTGGGAAGCAATCAGCCCCAGCATTTT
few	TRBD1	TRBJ1-2	TRBV5-1	CASSRNQGADGYTF	TGCGCCAGCAGCCGAAATCAGGGGGCTGATGGCTACACCTTC
many	-	TRBJ2-2	TRBV7-2	CASSRPGTGELFF	TGTGCCAGCAGCCGCCCGGGGACCGGGGAGCTGTTTTTT
few	-	TRBJ2-7	TRBV3-1	CASSLRKGLHLYEQYF	TGTGCCAGCAGCCTCAGAAAGGGACTCCACCTCTACGAGCAGTACTTC
many	-	TRBJ2-4	TRBV7-6	CASSLAGQGPLAKNIQYF	TGTGCCAGCAGCTTAGCGGGGCAGGGCCCACTAGCCAAAAACATTCAGTACTTC
many	TRBD2	TRBJ2-5	TRBV28	CARRTSGGRGETQYF	TGTGCCAGGAGGACTAGCGGGGGTCGGGGGGAGACCCAGTACTTC
-	TRBD1	TRBJ1-5	TRBV24-1	CATSEPDRVRRQPQHF	TGTGCCACCAGTGAACCCGACAGGGTAAGACGTCAGCCCCAGCATTTT
many	TRBD2	TRBJ2-5	TRBV12-3/TRBV12-4	CASSLTPGLAEETQYF	TGTGCCAGCAGTTTGACCCCGGGACTAGCGGAGGAGACCCAGTACTTC
-	TRBD1	TRBJ1-5	TRBV6-5	CASSFTGDGQPQHF	TGTGCCAGCAGTTTTACAGGGGATGGTCAGCCCCAGCATTTT
many	TRBD1	TRBJ1-6	TRBV11-3	CASSPRQGASPLHF	TGTGCCAGCAGCCCAAGACAGGGGGCTTCACCCCTCCACTTT
many	TRBD1	TRBJ2-6	TRBV12-3/TRBV12-4	CASSQGGTGVSGANVLTF	TGTGCCAGCAGTCAGGGAGGGACAGGGGTGTCCGGGGCCAACGTCCTGACTTTC
many	-	TRBJ1-1	TRBV5-1	CASSLGGPRATEAFF	TGCGCCAGCAGCTTGGGGGGACCAAGGGCCACTGAAGCTTTCTTT
many	TRBD1	TRBJ1-2	TRBV13	CASSPGTDTNYGYTF	TGTGCCAGCAGCCCTGGGACAGATACTAACTATGGCTACACCTTC
many	-	TRBJ2-5	TRBV9	CASSVGSSGAQETQYF	TGTGCCAGCAGCGTAGGGTCTTCTGGGGCCCAAGAGACCCAGTACTTC
once	TRBD1	TRBJ1-2	TRBV28	CASSFRGQGPYTF	TGTGCCAGCAGTTTCAGGGGACAGGGACCCTACACCTTC
many	-	TRBJ1-5	TRBV27	CASSFSGANSNQPQHF	TGTGCCAGCAGTTTTTCAGGAGCCAATAGCAATCAGCCCCAGCATTTT
many	-	TRBJ2-7	TRBV27	CASSLSQLGEQYF	TGTGCCAGCAGTTTATCCCAGCTTGGGGAGCAGTACTTC